These 25 T cell receptor beta chains were sequenced from one sample in a study of cytomegalovirus exposure and HLA in healthy donors. The PCR was carried out with 60 Vbeta primers and 13 Jbeta primers. Assay: immunoSEQ multiplex PCR; the TCRdb copy retains only in-frame clones and omits some. This sample has roughly 200,000 clones; 75% to 85% occur once, and the top ten carry about 2.5%. The sequenced sample was PBMCs. These receptor sequences come from a woman aged 50 to 65 in good health and CMV-seronegative.

V usage is TRBV7-8 and J usage is TRBJ2-7; 15 bases line up with TRBD2. Trimming at V came to 5 bases and at J to 2 bases, leaving 7 bases not matched to a gene. This CDR3 is 17 amino acids long. Germline V lookup: CDR1 SGHVS, CDR2 FQNEAQ. The CDR3 bases are TGTGCCAGCAGCGTTTCGGGACTAGCGGGAGGAACCTACGAGCAGTACTTC. As protein: CASSVSGLAGGTYEQYF.

The rearrangement links TRBV18 to TRBJ2-1; TRBD2 might be the D (5 bases). The CDR3 totals 12 residues. The germline gives CDR1 KGHSH, CDR2 LQKENI. Trimming stripped 0 bases from V and 13 bases from J, with 10 bases between. This CDR3 is CASSPPGGLQFF. CDR3 bases: TGTGCCAGCTCACCACCCGGAGGACTTCAGTTCTTC.

The chain employs TRBV4-2 and TRBJ2-3; 12 bases fit TRBD2. V was clipped by 2 bases and J by 0 bases; unmatched bases: 9. CDR1 and CDR2 (germline): LGHNA, YNFKEQ. This CDR3 is built from 19 residues. Here the CDR3 reads CASSQKRTSGAFSTDTQYF. The CDR3, as DNA: TGTGCCAGCAGCCAAAAGAGGACTAGCGGGGCTTTCAGCACAGATACGCAGTATTTT.

The chain uses TRBV5-1 and TRBJ2-1; TRBD1 matches 9 bases. Trimming cost V 4 bases and J 5 bases; bases outside gene matches: 7. CDR1 SGHRS and CDR2 YFSETQ come from the germline V gene. CDR3 length: 15 amino acids. The CDR3 is CASSLEGQGDNEQFF. CDR3 DNA: TGCGCCAGCAGCCTCGAGGGACAGGGTGACAATGAGCAGTTCTTC.

V is TRBV5-4 and J is TRBJ2-3, with no clear D. The V and J ends lost 1 base and 6 bases respectively, with 12 bases between them. This CDR3 comprises 14 residues. Germline assignment: CDR1 SGHNT and CDR2 YYREEE (reference sequence). The CDR3 region is CASSLRSREDTQYF. CDR3 coding DNA: TGTGCCAGCAGCTTGAGGAGTCGAGAGGATACGCAGTATTTT.

The V and J genes are TRBV5-6 and TRBJ2-1; D is perhaps TRBD1 (5 bases). Germline V gene data show CDR1 as SGHDT and CDR2 as YYEEEE. The CDR3 runs 15 residues. V was trimmed by 1 base and J by 4 bases, leaving 12 bases between them. CDR3 DNA sequence: TGTGCCAGCAGCTTGAGCAGGGATTTTTACAATGAGCAGTTCTTC. Its translation: CASSLSRDFYNEQFF.

This clone has just one count. The chain is built from TRBV2 and TRBJ1-1, with TRBD1 matching 9 bases. V gave up 7 bases and J gave up 1 base; unmatched junction bases: 10. The germline CDR1 and CDR2 sequences are SNHLY and FYNNEI. This CDR3 comprises 16 residues. CDR3 in amino acids: CASKRQGGDGNTEAFF. DNA of the CDR3: TGTGCCAGCAAACGACAGGGGGGGGACGGGAACACTGAAGCTTTCTTT.

The CDR3 here is CASTSTSGSSYEQYF. The CDR3 DNA sequence: TGTGCCAGCACTTCAACAAGCGGGAGCTCCTACGAGCAGTACTTC. V usage is TRBV28 and J usage is TRBJ2-7; 8 bases map to TRBD2. Unmatched junction bases numbered 8, after V lost 7 bases and J lost 0 bases. Germline CDR1 is MDHEN and CDR2 is SYDVKM. There are 15 residues in the CDR3.

The rearrangement links TRBV9 to TRBJ2-7, with 10 bases matching TRBD1. Trimming removed 2 bases from V and 4 bases from J; junction bases left unmatched: 6. This CDR3 has 15 amino acids. Germline CDR1 is SGDLS and CDR2 is YYNGEE. CDR3 in DNA: TGTGCCAGCAGCGTGTCCGGGACAGGGGATTACGAGCAGTACTTC. Translated: CASSVSGTGDYEQYF. Supplemented by reference TRBV9 and TRBJ2-7, the full variable domain reads DSGVTQTPKHLITATGQRVTLRCSPRSGDLSVYWYQQSLDQGLQFLIQYYNGEERAKGNILERFSAQQFPDLHSELNLSSLELGDSALYFCASSVSGTGDYEQYFGPGTRLTVT.

This chain uses TRBV10-2 with TRBJ1-4; 9 nucleotides align to TRBD1. Germline V gives CDR1 WSHSY, CDR2 SAAADI. The CDR3 consists of 16 residues. V gave up 4 bases and J gave up 0 bases; unmatched junction bases: 3. The CDR3 region has the DNA TGCGCCAGCAGTGCCGACAGGGGGGCAACTAATGAAAAACTGTTTTTT. Amino acid sequence: CASSADRGATNEKLFF.

This sequence joins TRBV18 and TRBJ1-5; no firm D call. CDR1 KGHSH and CDR2 LQKENI come from the germline V gene. CDR3 length equals 11 residues. Trimming left V 6 bases short and J 3 bases short, with 3 bases between. The DNA of the CDR3 is TGTGCCAGCTCCCTCAATCAGCCCCAGCATTTT. Encoded protein: CASSLNQPQHF.

The V and J genes are TRBV7-9 and TRBJ2-3, with 10 bases fitting TRBD2. The germline V gene encodes CDR1 SEHNR and CDR2 FQNEAQ (reference sequence). V shed 5 bases, J shed 4 bases, and the junction held 3 bases outside the gene matches. CDR3 length equals 14 residues. As DNA, the CDR3 is TGTGCCAGCAGCAGTAGCGGGAGGTCAGATACGCAGTATTTT. The encoded protein is CASSSSGRSDTQYF.

This rearrangement joins TRBV5-1 to TRBJ2-1; 7 bases map to TRBD1. Germline CDR1 reads SGHRS; CDR2 reads YFSETQ. CDR3 length: 14 residues. Germline trimming cut 6 bases from V and 4 bases from J; bases unmatched to any gene: 7. As DNA, the CDR3 is TGCGCCAGCACCGCTGCAGGGGGTTACAATGAGCAGTTCTTC. Translated, it gives CASTAAGGYNEQFF.

The chain couples TRBV27 to TRBJ1-2; 9 positions match TRBD1. The CDR3 extends over 16 amino acids. In germline, CDR1 is MNHEY, CDR2 SMNVEV (reference sequence). J gave up 0 bases and V 6 bases, and 8 bases lay outside the gene matches. The CDR3 reads CASSRSGTGTNYGYTF. In DNA, the CDR3 is TGTGCCAGCAGCCGATCCGGGACAGGGACTAACTATGGCTACACCTTC.

This sequence joins TRBV29-1 and TRBJ2-4; TRBD1 matches at 7 bases. The CDR3 is 14 amino acids. The junction had 7 bases not matched to a gene; V was cut back by 0 bases and J by 8 bases. Germline V gene data show CDR1 as SQVTM and CDR2 as ANQGSEA. CDR3 in DNA: TGCAGCGTTGAAGATTACTACAGGGGACACATTCAGTACTTC. Its protein product is CSVEDYYRGHIQYF.

The V call is TRBV29-1, the J call TRBJ2-2, with unresolved D. The germline V gene encodes CDR1 SQVTM and CDR2 ANQGSEA. This CDR3 region has 12 residues. With 6 bases removed from V and 2 bases from J, the gap between germline ends came to 7 bases. Written as DNA, the CDR3 is TGCAGCGTAGTACTCAACACCGGGGAGCTGTTTTTT. Translation gives CSVVLNTGELFF.

J is TRBJ1-2 and V is TRBV23-1; tentative D call: TRBD1 (5 bases). TRBV23-1 is treated as an ORF (open reading frame) with a function not yet certain. The V end lost 0 bases, the J end lost 2 bases, and 7 bases lay between the germline ends. The CDR3 consists of 14 residues. The CDR3 DNA reads TGCGCCAGCAGTCAATCTCAGGGAAACTATGGCTACACCTTC. It is translated as CASSQSQGNYGYTF.

This chain joins TRBV5-1 and TRBJ1-2, with D possibly matching TRBD1 (6 bases). Germline CDR1 and CDR2: SGHRS and YFSETQ. The CDR3 runs 13 residues. Trimming took 4 bases from V and 2 from J, leaving 9 bases between them. The CDR3 DNA is TGCGCCAGCAGCATCGACAGGAACTATGGCTACACCTTC. Protein product: CASSIDRNYGYTF.

This clone was seen only once. The chain employs TRBV5-8 and TRBJ2-3; 7 nucleotides line up with TRBD1. This CDR3 region has 14 residues. The junction had 5 bases not matched to a gene; V was cut back by 4 bases and J by 3 bases. Germline lookup yields CDR1 SGHTS and CDR2 YDEGEE. CDR3 region: CASSLDRSTDTQYF. The DNA of the CDR3 is TGTGCCAGCAGCCTGGACAGGTCGACAGATACGCAGTATTTT. Using reference TRBV5-8 and TRBJ2-3 for the parts outside the CDR3, the full variable domain is EAGVTQSPTHLIKTRGQQATLRCSPISGHTSVYWYQQALGLGLQFLLWYDEGEERNRGNFPPRFSGRQFPNYSSELNVNALELEDSALYLCASSLDRSTDTQYFGPGTRLTVL.

This clone was picked up a small number of times. This chain joins TRBV19 and TRBJ2-1; possibly TRBD2 for D (6 bases). CDR1 is LNHDA and CDR2 is SQIVND in the germline V gene (reference sequence). The CDR3 covers 16 residues. The germline V and J ends were trimmed by 3 bases and 7 bases, with 19 bases remaining between them. CDR3 loop: CASSMSGGGTVNEQFF. The DNA of the CDR3 is TGTGCCAGTAGTATGAGTGGTGGAGGGACGGTAAATGAGCAGTTCTTC.

This sequence joins TRBV6-1 and TRBJ1-2; TRBD1 might be the D (6 bases). Germline loops: CDR1 MNHNS, CDR2 SASEGT. Trimming took off 5 bases at V and 1 base at J, with 14 bases between the two ends. The CDR3 runs to 15 residues. This CDR3 reads CASSNLRGSNYGYTF. The CDR3 bases are TGTGCCAGCAGTAACCTAAGGGGGAGTAACTATGGCTACACCTTC.

The chain uses TRBV28 and TRBJ1-2; D uncertain. The CDR3 consists of 13 residues. The germline V and J ends were trimmed by 2 bases and 4 bases, with 8 bases remaining between them. The germline V gene has CDR1 MDHEN and CDR2 SYDVKM. The CDR3 is CASSLERLYGYTF. CDR3 nucleotides: TGTGCCAGCAGTTTAGAGCGACTCTATGGCTACACCTTC.

This clone showed up just a few times. The genes are TRBV7-2 and TRBJ2-7; maybe TRBD1 (6 bases). CDR3 length: 15 residues. V dropped 6 bases and J dropped 4 bases, with 19 bases sitting between them. Germline CDR1 reads SGHTA; CDR2 reads FQGNSA. CDR3 sequence: CASRSQQGLAYEQYF. The CDR3 coding sequence is TGTGCCAGCAGATCCCAACAGGGTTTGGCGTACGAGCAGTACTTC.

The chain combines TRBV19 with TRBJ1-5; TRBD1 aligns across 9 bases. This CDR3 is 14 amino acids long. V trimming: 7 bases; J trimming: 4 bases; junction bases outside the gene matches: 5. The germline V gene has CDR1 LNHDA and CDR2 SQIVND (reference sequence). The CDR3 is CASTRTGVNQPQHF. The CDR3 nucleotides read TGTGCCAGTACCAGGACAGGGGTGAATCAGCCCCAGCATTTT.

The rearrangement joins TRBV27 to TRBJ1-1, with D possibly being TRBD1 (5 bases). V was clipped by 4 bases and J by 3 bases, with 15 bases between them. The CDR3 has 15 amino acids. CDR1 is MNHEY and CDR2 is SMNVEV in the germline V gene (reference sequence). In DNA form, the CDR3 reads TGTGCCAGCAGTTGGAGGGGATCGGGCGACACTGAAGCTTTCTTT. Amino acids: CASSWRGSGDTEAFF.